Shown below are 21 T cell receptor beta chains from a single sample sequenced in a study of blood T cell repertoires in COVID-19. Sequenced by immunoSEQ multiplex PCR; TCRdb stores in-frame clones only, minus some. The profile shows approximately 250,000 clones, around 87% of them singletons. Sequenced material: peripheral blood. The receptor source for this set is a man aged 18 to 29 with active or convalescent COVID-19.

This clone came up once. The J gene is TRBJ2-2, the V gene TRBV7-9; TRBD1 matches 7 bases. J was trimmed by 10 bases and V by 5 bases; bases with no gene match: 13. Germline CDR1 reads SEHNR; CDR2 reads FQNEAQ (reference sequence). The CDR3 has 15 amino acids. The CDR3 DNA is TGTGCCAGCAGCAGCCCCGGGACAGTTAAAATGGAGCTGTTTTTT. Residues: CASSSPGTVKMELFF.

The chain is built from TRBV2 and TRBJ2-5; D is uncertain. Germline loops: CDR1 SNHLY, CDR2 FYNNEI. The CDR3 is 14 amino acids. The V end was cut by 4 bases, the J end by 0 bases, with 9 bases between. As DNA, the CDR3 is TGTGCCAGCAGTGTAGTACCGTACCAAGAGACCCAGTACTTC. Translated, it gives CASSVVPYQETQYF.

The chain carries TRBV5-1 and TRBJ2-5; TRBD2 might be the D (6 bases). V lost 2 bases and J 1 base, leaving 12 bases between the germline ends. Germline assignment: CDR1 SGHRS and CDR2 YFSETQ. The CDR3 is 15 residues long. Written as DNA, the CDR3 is TGCGCCAGCAGCTTCGAGGGAGGCAGCCAAGAGACCCAGTACTTC. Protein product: CASSFEGGSQETQYF.

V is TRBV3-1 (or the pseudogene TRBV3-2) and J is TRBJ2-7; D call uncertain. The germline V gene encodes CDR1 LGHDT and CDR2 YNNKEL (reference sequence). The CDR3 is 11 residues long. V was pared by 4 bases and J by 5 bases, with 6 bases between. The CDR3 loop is CASSLQDEQYF. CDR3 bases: TGTGCCAGCAGCCTCCAGGACGAGCAGTACTTC.

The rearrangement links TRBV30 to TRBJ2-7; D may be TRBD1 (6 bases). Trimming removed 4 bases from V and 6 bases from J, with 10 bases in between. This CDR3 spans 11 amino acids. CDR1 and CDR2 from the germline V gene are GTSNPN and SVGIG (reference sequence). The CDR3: CAWKTGGEQYF. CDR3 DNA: TGTGCCTGGAAGACAGGCGGCGAGCAGTACTTC.

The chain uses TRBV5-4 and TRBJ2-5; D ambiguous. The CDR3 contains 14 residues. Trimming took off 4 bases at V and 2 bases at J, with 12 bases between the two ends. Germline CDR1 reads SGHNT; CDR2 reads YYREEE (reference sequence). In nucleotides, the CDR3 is TGTGCCAGCAGCCCGACCGGCGGTCAAGAGACCCAGTACTTC. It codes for CASSPTGGQETQYF.

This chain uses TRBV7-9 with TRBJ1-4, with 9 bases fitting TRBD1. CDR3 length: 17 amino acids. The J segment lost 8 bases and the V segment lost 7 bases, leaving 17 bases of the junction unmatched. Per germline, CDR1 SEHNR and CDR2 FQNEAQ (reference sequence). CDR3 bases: TGTGCCAGCACCATCTCTTGGGGACAGGGAGGGGACGAAAAACTGTTTTTT. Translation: CASTISWGQGGDEKLFF. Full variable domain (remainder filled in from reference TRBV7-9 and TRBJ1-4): DTGVSQNPRHKITKRGQNVTFRCDPISEHNRLYWYRQTLGQGPEFLTYFQNEAQLEKSRLLSDRFSAERPKGSFSTLEIQRTEQGDSAMYLCASTISWGQGGDEKLFFGSGTQLSVL.

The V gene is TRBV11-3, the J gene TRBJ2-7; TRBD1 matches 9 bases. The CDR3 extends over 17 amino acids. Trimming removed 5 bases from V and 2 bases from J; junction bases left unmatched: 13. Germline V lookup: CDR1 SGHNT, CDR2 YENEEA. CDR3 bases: TGTGCCAGCAGCCTCCGGGACAGGGTGGTACATACCTACGAGCAGTACTTC. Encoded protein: CASSLRDRVVHTYEQYF.

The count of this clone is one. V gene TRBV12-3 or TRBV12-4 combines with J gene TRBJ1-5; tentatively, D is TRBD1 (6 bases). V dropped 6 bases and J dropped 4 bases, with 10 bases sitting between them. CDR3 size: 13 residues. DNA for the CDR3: TGTGCCAGCAGGATCAGGGGAAATCAGCCCCAGCATTTT. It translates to CASRIRGNQPQHF.

The CDR3 loop is CASSGQGASYNEQFF. The CDR3 DNA follows: TGTGCCAGCAGTGGACAGGGGGCCTCTTACAATGAGCAGTTCTTC. The V and J genes are TRBV6-6 and TRBJ2-1; 11 nucleotides line up with TRBD1. V lost 5 bases, J lost 4 bases, and 4 bases stayed unmatched. The CDR3 consists of 15 residues. Germline CDR1 reads MNHNY; CDR2 reads SVGAGI (reference sequence).

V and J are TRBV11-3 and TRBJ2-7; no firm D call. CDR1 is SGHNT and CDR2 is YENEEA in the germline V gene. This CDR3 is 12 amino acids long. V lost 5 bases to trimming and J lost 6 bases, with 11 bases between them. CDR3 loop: CASSPVSSEQYF. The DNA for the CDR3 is TGTGCCAGCAGCCCGGTTAGCTCCGAGCAGTACTTC.

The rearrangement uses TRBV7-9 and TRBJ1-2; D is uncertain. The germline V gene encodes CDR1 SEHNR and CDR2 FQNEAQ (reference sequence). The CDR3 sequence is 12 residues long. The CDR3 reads CAGGLANYGYTF. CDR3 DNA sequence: TGTGCGGGCGGGCTAGCTAACTATGGCTACACCTTC.

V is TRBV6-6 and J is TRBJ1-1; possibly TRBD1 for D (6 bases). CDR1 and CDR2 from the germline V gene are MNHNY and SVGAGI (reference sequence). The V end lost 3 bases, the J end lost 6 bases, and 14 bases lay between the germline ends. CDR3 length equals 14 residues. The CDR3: CASSYHQGKSEAFF. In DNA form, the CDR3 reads TGTGCCAGCAGTTATCACCAGGGGAAGTCTGAAGCTTTCTTT.

CDR3 sequence (DNA): TGTGCCAGATGGAACAGGAGCTCCTATAATTCACCCCTCCACTTT. Its translation: CARWNRSSYNSPLHF. This rearrangement joins TRBV9 to TRBJ1-6; possible D gene TRBD1, 5 bases. The CDR3 runs 15 residues. From germline, CDR1 is SGDLS and CDR2 YYNGEE. Trimming took off 8 bases at V and 0 bases at J, with 12 bases between the two ends.

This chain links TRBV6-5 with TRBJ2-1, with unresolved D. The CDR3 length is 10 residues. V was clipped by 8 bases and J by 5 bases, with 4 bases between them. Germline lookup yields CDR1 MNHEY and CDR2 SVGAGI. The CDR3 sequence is CASAHNEQFF. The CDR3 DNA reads TGTGCCAGCGCGCACAATGAGCAGTTCTTC.

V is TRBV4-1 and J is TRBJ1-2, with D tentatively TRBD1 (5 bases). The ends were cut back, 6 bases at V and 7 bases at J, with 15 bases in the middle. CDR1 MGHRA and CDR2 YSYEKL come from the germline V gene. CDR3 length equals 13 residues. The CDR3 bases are TGCGCCAGCAGTGGCGGGGCTGAAGGTGGCTACACCTTC. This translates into CASSGGAEGGYTF.

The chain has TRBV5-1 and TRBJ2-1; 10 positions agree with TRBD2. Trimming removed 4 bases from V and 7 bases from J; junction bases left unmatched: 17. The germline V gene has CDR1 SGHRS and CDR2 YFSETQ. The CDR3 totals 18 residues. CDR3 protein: CASSVGSSLAGERNEQFF. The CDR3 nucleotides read TGCGCCAGCAGCGTTGGAAGCAGTCTAGCGGGGGAGCGGAATGAGCAGTTCTTC. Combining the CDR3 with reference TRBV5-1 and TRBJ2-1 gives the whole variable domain KAGVTQTPRYLIKTRGQQVTLSCSPISGHRSVSWYQQTPGQGLQFLFEYFSETQRNKGNFPGRFSGRQFSNSRSEMNVSTLELGDSALYLCASSVGSSLAGERNEQFFGPGTRLTVL.

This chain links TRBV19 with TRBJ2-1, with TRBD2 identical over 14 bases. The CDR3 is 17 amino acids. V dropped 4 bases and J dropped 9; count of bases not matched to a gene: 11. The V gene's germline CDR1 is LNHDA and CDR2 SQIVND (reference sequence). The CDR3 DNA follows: TGTGCCAGTAGTACTCCGGGACTAGCGGGAGAGGGGAGTGAGCAGTTCTTC. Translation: CASSTPGLAGEGSEQFF.

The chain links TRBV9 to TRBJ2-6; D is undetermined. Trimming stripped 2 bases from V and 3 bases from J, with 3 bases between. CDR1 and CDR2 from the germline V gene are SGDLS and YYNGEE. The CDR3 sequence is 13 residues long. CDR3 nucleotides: TGTGCCAGCAGCGTCTATGGGGCCAACGTCCTGACTTTC. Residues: CASSVYGANVLTF.

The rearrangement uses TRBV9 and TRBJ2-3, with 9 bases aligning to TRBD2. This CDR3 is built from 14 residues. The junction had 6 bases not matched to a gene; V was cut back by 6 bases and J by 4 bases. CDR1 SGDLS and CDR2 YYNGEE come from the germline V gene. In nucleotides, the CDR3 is TGTGCCAGCAACAGCGGGAGGTTATCAGATACGCAGTATTTT. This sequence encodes CASNSGRLSDTQYF.

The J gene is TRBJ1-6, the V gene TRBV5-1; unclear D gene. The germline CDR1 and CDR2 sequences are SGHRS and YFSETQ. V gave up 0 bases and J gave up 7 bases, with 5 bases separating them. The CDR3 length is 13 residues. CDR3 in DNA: TGCGCCAGCAGCTTGGTTGAGAATTCACCCCTCCACTTT. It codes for CASSLVENSPLHF.